Listed here is a single T cell receptor (beta chain). What it binds is not known. The data were taken from a study of cytomegalovirus exposure and HLA in healthy donors. Both 60 Vbeta primers and 13 Jbeta primers went into the PCR. In the authors' methods: The authors later counted tens of millions of unique TCR beta chains, roughly 10 million of them shared. The data were produced by immunoSEQ multiplex PCR, yet TCRdb's version contains in-frame clones alone and is incomplete. V, J and clone size are taken as reported in that table, and D and trimming were inferred from the DNA itself. The sample includes fewer than 130,000 clones, 76% of them seen just once. Nominal health characterized the donors when sampled, though unrecorded immune exposures were likely. Study outcomes and limitations: Specificity for CMV antigens was confirmed in vitro for a few of the CMV-associated chains.

The trim removed 5 bases at V and 4 bases at J, leaving 5 bases unmatched. The CDR3 runs 16 residues. CDR1 and CDR2 from the germline V gene are SGHVS and FNYEAQ. Sequencing was done on a sample of PBMCs. The receptor's source is a man aged 30 to 39 in good health and CMV-seropositive. The rearrangement joins TRBV7-6 to TRBJ2-1, with 13 bases lining up with TRBD2. CDR3 nucleotide sequence: TGTGCCAGCAGCCCGCCGGGACTAGCGGGGTACAATGAGCAGTTCTTC. Protein product: CASSPPGLAGYNEQFF. Based on the CDR3 plus reference TRBV7-6 and TRBJ2-1, the full variable domain is GAGVSQSPRYKVTKRGQDVALRCDPISGHVSLYWYRQALGQGPEFLTYFNYEAQQDKSGLPNDRFSAERPEGSISTLTIQRTEQRDSAMYRCASSPPGLAGYNEQFFGPGTRLTVL.